This TCR beta chain was observed in a study of blood T cells in healthy people across ages. Study summary: Through template switching, about one barcoded beta molecule was captured per two T cells, as measured in model experiments.

This clonotype was observed a few times. Its target is unknown. The germline gives CDR1 SGHTA, CDR2 FQGNSA. Trimming took off 5 bases at V and 6 bases at J, with 17 bases between the two ends. This CDR3 comprises 15 residues. PCR was performed a second time for about 7 to 12 cycles using a sample-barcoded 5' primer and a J-beta primer mix. Tags on each cDNA molecule came from a template-switch adaptor with 12 random nucleotides. A single record per CDR3 protein comes from TCRdb applying MiXCR to the 5' RACE reads. Of 1.5 million to 2 million distinct CDR3 sequences in the sample, over 25% were seen once. Notes on the study in general: Age showed a roughly linear inverse relationship with TCR beta diversity per million T cells. A strong correlation between TCR beta diversity and naive T cell percentage was seen.

The chain is built from TRBV7-2 and TRBJ1-5; weak D call: TRBD1 (6 bases). The TCR comes from a woman aged 25-40 years in good health. The sequenced sample consisted of blood. CDR3 sequence (DNA): TGTGCCAGCAGCGCCAGAACAGGGTACGCTCAGCCCCAGCATTTT. Translating gives CASSARTGYAQPQHF.